These 7 T cell receptor beta chains were sequenced from one sample in a study of T-cell memory formation after mild COVID-19. TCRdb re-analysed the 5' RACE reads in MiXCR, keeping a single row per CDR3 protein. The table includes 200,000 to 250,000 distinct CDR3 sequences, more than 8% detected once. Input material: PBMCs or a T cell subset sorted from them (not recorded which). These receptors came from a young man who had mild COVID-19 (a few samples of this study predate the infection). Cell type and time point are not known.

This chain uses TRBV4-1 with TRBJ1-5; D is unclear. V was trimmed by 0 bases and J by 6 bases, leaving 6 bases between them. The CDR3 sequence is 13 residues long. In germline, CDR1 is MGHRA, CDR2 YSYEKL. CDR3 protein: CASSQDHRQPQHF. The CDR3 DNA is TGCGCCAGCAGCCAAGATCATCGTCAGCCCCAGCATTTT.

The chain recombines TRBV11-2 with TRBJ1-1; 12 bases agree with TRBD1. V was clipped by 5 bases and J by 9 bases; unmatched bases: 7. From germline, CDR1 is SGHAT and CDR2 FQNNGV. The CDR3 contains 14 residues. The CDR3 DNA reads TGTGCCAGCAGCATGTCCCGGGACAGGGGGCAAGCTTTCTTT. The encoded protein is CASSMSRDRGQAFF.

Comment on this clonotype: One junction end does not reproduce the germline sequence, and a read error may be involved. The V call is TRBV7-2, the J call TRBJ1-1; D is uncertain. Germline-derived CDR1 and CDR2 are SGHTA and FQGNSA. CDR3 size: 14 residues. For the CDR3, the DNA is TGTGCCAGCAGCCCCCGGGGAGGGAACCCTGAAGCTTTCTTT. Its translation is CASSPRGGNPEAFF.

This clonotype came up a few times. The chain employs TRBV7-2 and TRBJ2-7; D is perhaps TRBD2 (6 bases). From germline, CDR1 is SGHTA and CDR2 FQGNSA. This CDR3 comprises 12 residues. The V end lost 5 bases, the J end lost 7 bases, and 12 bases lay between the germline ends. The CDR3 region has the DNA TGTGCCAGCAGCCCCGCGGGGAGGGAGCAGTACGTC. This translates into CASSPAGREQYV.

This clonotype was observed a handful of times. The rearrangement links TRBV20-1 to TRBJ2-1, with D hard to call. V lost 2 bases and J 8 bases, leaving 19 bases between the germline ends. This CDR3 spans 15 amino acids. Germline loops: CDR1 DFQATT, CDR2 SNEGSKA (reference sequence). The CDR3 here is CSARISPIRPDEQFF. As DNA, the CDR3 is TGCAGTGCTAGAATATCGCCTATTAGGCCCGATGAGCAGTTCTTC.

This clonotype was found a few times. The chain joins TRBV6-2 or TRBV6-3 to TRBJ2-5; possible D gene TRBD1, 6 bases. CDR3 length: 15 amino acids. Trimming took 2 bases from V and 5 from J, leaving 15 bases between them. Germline CDR1 MNHEY, CDR2 SVGEGT. CDR3: CASSYPLQGQETQYF. The CDR3 DNA sequence: TGTGCCAGCAGTTACCCCCTCCAGGGGCAGGAGACCCAGTACTTC.

Only a few counts were recorded for this clonotype. The chain links TRBV11-2 to TRBJ1-6; D gene unclear. The germline CDR1 and CDR2 sequences are SGHAT and FQNNGV. The CDR3 runs 12 residues. Trimming pared 3 bases from V and 9 bases from J, leaving 6 bases between. As DNA, the CDR3 is TGTGCCAGCAGCTTGCTGGGTTCACCCCTCCACTTT. As protein: CASSLLGSPLHF. The whole variable domain, remainder taken from reference TRBV11-2 and TRBJ1-6, is EAGVAQSPRYKIIEKRQSVAFWCNPISGHATLYWYQQILGQGPKLLIQFQNNGVVDDSQLPKDRFSAERLKGVDSTLKIQPAKLEDSAVYLCASSLLGSPLHFGNGTRLTVT.